This T cell receptor (beta chain) was sequenced for a study of a mutant IDH1 vaccine in newly diagnosed glioma. Study summary: Held at week 35, visit V12 was the safety follow-up, and visit V13 followed at week 47.

Time point reported: week 35, safety follow-up. The study gave 300 ug of mutant IDH1 20-mer peptide per vaccine dose, with topical imiquimod. This clone appeared a single time. What it binds is unknown. TCRdb keeps only in-frame clones here, not all; method: immunoSEQ multiplex PCR. The table includes over 45,000 clones, about 92% detected once. The CDR3 length is 13 residues. The germline V gene has CDR1 SGHNT and CDR2 YYREEE (reference sequence). The ends lost 4 bases at V and 1 base at J; junction bases unmatched: 1. The starting material was PBMCs, obtained from a glioma patient whose treatment included an IDH1 peptide vaccine. The sequence was obtained from a man over 45 with glioma. The chain uses TRBV5-4 and TRBJ2-5; 7 nucleotides align to TRBD2. The CDR3: CASSERGQETQYF. The CDR3 DNA sequence: TGTGCCAGCAGCGAGCGGGGCCAAGAGACCCAGTACTTC.